A selection of T cell receptor beta chains follows, all from one sample in a study of CD8 T cells in ankylosing spondylitis. One entry per CDR3 protein, called by TCRdb with MiXCR from the 5' RACE reads. The sample lists about 220,000 distinct CDR3 sequences, approximately 7.3% seen once, with 13% to 15% in the top ten. The sequenced material came from blood, either unsorted or a sorted T cell fraction (not recorded which). The receptor set was obtained from a male donor with ankylosing spondylitis. Each CDR3 is given with its conserved first and last residue. The D gene is left open where the match is weak. Clone size is stated in some rows and not others, as once, few, many or a class when expanded.

CDR3 protein: CASSYGLASYEQYF
CDR3 DNA: TGTGCCAGCAGTTACGGGTTAGCGTCCTACGAGCAGTACTTC
clone size: many
D gene: -
J gene: TRBJ2-7
V gene: TRBV6-2/TRBV6-3

CDR3 protein: CASSIRDRGNYTQYF
CDR3 DNA: TGTGCCAGCAGCATCCGGGACAGGGGGAATTATACGCAGTATTTT
clone size: many
D gene: TRBD1
J gene: TRBJ2-3
V gene: TRBV7-9

CDR3 protein: CASSLTHGREWVDTQYF
CDR3 DNA: TGTGCCAGCAGCTTAACCCATGGGCGGGAGTGGGTTGATACGCAGTATTTT
clone size: few
D gene: TRBD2
J gene: TRBJ2-3
V gene: TRBV7-2

CDR3 protein: CASSGVPRSYNEQFF
CDR3 DNA: TGCGCCAGCAGCGGGGTTCCCCGCTCCTACAATGAGCAGTTCTTC
clone size: many
D gene: -
J gene: TRBJ2-1
V gene: TRBV5-1

CDR3 protein: CASSLAPAGYGYTF
CDR3 DNA: TGTGCCAGCAGCTTAGCTCCTGCTGGGTATGGCTACACCTTC
clone size: many
D gene: -
J gene: TRBJ1-2
V gene: TRBV7-9

CDR3 protein: CASSVGTGGYTF
CDR3 DNA: TGTGCCAGCAGCGTAGGGACGGGTGGCTACACCTTC
clone size: many
D gene: -
J gene: TRBJ1-2
V gene: TRBV9

CDR3 protein: CASSYTGLEREQFF
CDR3 DNA: TGTGCCAGCAGTTACACGGGACTAGAACGTGAGCAGTTCTTC
clone size: many
D gene: TRBD2
J gene: TRBJ2-1
V gene: TRBV6-2/TRBV6-3

CDR3 protein: CASSITRGNQPQHF
CDR3 DNA: TGTGCCAGTAGTATCACGCGAGGGAATCAGCCCCAGCATTTT
clone size: -
D gene: -
J gene: TRBJ1-5
V gene: TRBV19

CDR3 protein: CAIRQWTVSGNTIYF
CDR3 DNA: TGTGCCATCAGACAATGGACGGTCTCTGGAAACACCATATATTTT
clone size: many
D gene: -
J gene: TRBJ1-3
V gene: TRBV10-3

CDR3 protein: CASTAVRDF
CDR3 DNA: TGTGCCAGCACCGCAGTGAGAGACTTC
clone size: many
D gene: -
J gene: TRBJ1-2
V gene: TRBV7-2

CDR3 protein: CASSQHGTYNEQFF
CDR3 DNA: TGCGCCAGCAGCCAACACGGGACCTACAATGAGCAGTTCTTC
clone size: many
D gene: -
J gene: TRBJ2-1
V gene: TRBV4-1

CDR3 protein: CSARSRDSLRTGELFF
CDR3 DNA: TGCAGTGCTAGATCCCGGGACTCCCTGAGGACCGGGGAGCTGTTTTTT
clone size: many
D gene: -
J gene: TRBJ2-2
V gene: TRBV20-1

CDR3 protein: CASSPDPNYGYTF
CDR3 DNA: TGTGCCAGCAGTCCAGATCCAAACTATGGCTACACCTTC
clone size: many
D gene: -
J gene: TRBJ1-2
V gene: TRBV28

CDR3 protein: CASSELDRWGQPQHF
CDR3 DNA: TGCGCCAGCAGTGAGTTGGACAGGTGGGGTCAGCCCCAGCATTTT
clone size: many
D gene: TRBD1
J gene: TRBJ1-5
V gene: TRBV10-2

CDR3 protein: CASILRRTPDSYEQYF
CDR3 DNA: TGTGCCAGCATTCTCCGGAGGACCCCGGACTCCTACGAGCAGTACTTC
clone size: many
D gene: -
J gene: TRBJ2-7
V gene: TRBV28

CDR3 protein: CASSLVWDSLGEQYF
CDR3 DNA: TGTGCCAGCAGCTTAGTCTGGGACTCTTTGGGAGAGCAGTACTTC
clone size: -
D gene: -
J gene: TRBJ2-7
V gene: TRBV7-2

CDR3 protein: CASSSSSTDTQYF
CDR3 DNA: TGTGCCAGCAGCTCCTCTAGCACAGATACGCAGTATTTT
clone size: many
D gene: -
J gene: TRBJ2-3
V gene: TRBV5-6

CDR3 protein: CASSEGEFDNQPQHF
CDR3 DNA: TGTGCCAGCAGTGAGGGGGAATTCGACAATCAGCCCCAGCATTTT
clone size: -
D gene: -
J gene: TRBJ1-5
V gene: TRBV2

CDR3 protein: CAIKAAQVDTQYF
CDR3 DNA: TGTGCCATCAAGGCGGCTCAGGTGGATACGCAGTATTTT
clone size: many
D gene: -
J gene: TRBJ2-3
V gene: TRBV10-3

CDR3 protein: CATSGGGESSYEQYF
CDR3 DNA: TGTGCCACCAGTGGAGGGGGGGAAAGCTCCTACGAGCAGTACTTC
clone size: many
D gene: -
J gene: TRBJ2-7
V gene: TRBV15

CDR3 protein: CSAGRSGRAYEQYF
CDR3 DNA: TGCAGCGCTGGAAGAAGCGGGAGGGCCTACGAGCAGTACTTC
clone size: many
D gene: TRBD2
J gene: TRBJ2-7
V gene: TRBV29-1

CDR3 protein: CASSYRGDNTEAFF
CDR3 DNA: TGCGCCAGCAGCTACCGAGGGGACAACACTGAAGCTTTCTTT
clone size: many
D gene: -
J gene: TRBJ1-1
V gene: TRBV4-3

CDR3 protein: CASRQLREERDSYEQYF
CDR3 DNA: TGTGCCAGCAGACAATTAAGGGAGGAGCGGGACAGCTACGAGCAGTACTTC
clone size: many
D gene: -
J gene: TRBJ2-7
V gene: TRBV28

CDR3 protein: CSARQGNYEQYF
CDR3 DNA: TGCAGTGCTCGACAGGGGAACTACGAGCAGTACTTC
clone size: -
D gene: TRBD1
J gene: TRBJ2-7
V gene: TRBV20-1

CDR3 protein: CASSYGYSGEQYF
CDR3 DNA: TGTGCCAGCAGTTACGGGTACTCGGGCGAGCAGTACTTC
clone size: many
D gene: -
J gene: TRBJ2-7
V gene: TRBV6-2/TRBV6-3

CDR3 protein: CATSDGPPSYNEQFF
CDR3 DNA: TGTGCCACCAGTGACGGGCCCCCTTCCTACAATGAGCAGTTCTTC
clone size: many
D gene: -
J gene: TRBJ2-1
V gene: TRBV24-1

CDR3 protein: CASSWIGPVASQETQYF
CDR3 DNA: TGTGCCAGCAGTTGGATTGGCCCGGTGGCCTCTCAAGAGACCCAGTACTTC
clone size: many
D gene: -
J gene: TRBJ2-5
V gene: TRBV27

CDR3 protein: CASSPGQLPYEQYF
CDR3 DNA: TGTGCCAGTAGTCCGGGACAGCTACCCTACGAGCAGTACTTC
clone size: few
D gene: TRBD1
J gene: TRBJ2-7
V gene: TRBV19

CDR3 protein: CASSLLRDQNQPQHF
CDR3 DNA: TGTGCCAGCAGTCTTCTGAGGGATCAGAATCAGCCCCAGCATTTT
clone size: few
D gene: -
J gene: TRBJ1-5
V gene: TRBV27

CDR3 protein: CASSSGGEKLFF
CDR3 DNA: TGTGCCAGCAGCTCGGGGGGTGAAAAACTGTTTTTT
clone size: many
D gene: -
J gene: TRBJ1-4
V gene: TRBV7-9

CDR3 protein: CASTRRSYEQYF
CDR3 DNA: TGTGCCAGCACCCGTAGGAGCTACGAGCAGTACTTC
clone size: few
D gene: -
J gene: TRBJ2-7
V gene: TRBV28

CDR3 protein: CASSQGDPGSSYGYTF
CDR3 DNA: TGTGCCAGCAGCCAAGGAGATCCCGGGTCCAGCTATGGCTACACCTTC
clone size: many
D gene: -
J gene: TRBJ1-2
V gene: TRBV4-2

CDR3 protein: CASSLTPRREAHNEQFF
CDR3 DNA: TGTGCCAGCAGCCTCACCCCTAGACGGGAGGCCCACAATGAGCAGTTCTTC
clone size: -
D gene: TRBD2
J gene: TRBJ2-1
V gene: TRBV4-2

CDR3 protein: CASSLGREGGKTEAFF
CDR3 DNA: TGTGCCAGCAGCTTGGGGCGGGAGGGGGGTAAGACTGAAGCTTTCTTT
clone size: many
D gene: -
J gene: TRBJ1-1
V gene: TRBV12-3/TRBV12-4

CDR3 protein: CASSVAGDGNEQFF
CDR3 DNA: TGTGCCAGCAGCGTAGCGGGAGATGGCAATGAGCAGTTCTTC
clone size: many
D gene: TRBD2
J gene: TRBJ2-1
V gene: TRBV2

CDR3 protein: CASSQVHGGPYEQYF
CDR3 DNA: TGCGCCAGCAGCCAAGTGCACGGGGGACCCTACGAGCAGTACTTC
clone size: -
D gene: -
J gene: TRBJ2-7
V gene: TRBV4-3

CDR3 protein: CASSYPLFDQGLYEQYF
CDR3 DNA: TGTGCCAGCAGTTACCCCCTCTTTGATCAGGGTCTCTACGAGCAGTACTTC
clone size: many
D gene: -
J gene: TRBJ2-7
V gene: TRBV6-5

CDR3 protein: CSVEAPVGVGYEQYF
CDR3 DNA: TGCAGCGTTGAAGCCCCGGTGGGGGTGGGCTACGAGCAGTACTTC
clone size: many
D gene: -
J gene: TRBJ2-7
V gene: TRBV29-1

CDR3 protein: CASSQSRNEQFF
CDR3 DNA: TGTGCCAGCAGCCAAAGCAGAAATGAGCAGTTCTTC
clone size: few
D gene: -
J gene: TRBJ2-1
V gene: TRBV3-1

CDR3 protein: CASSFRLAESTDTQYF
CDR3 DNA: TGTGCCAGCAGTTTCCGGCTAGCAGAGAGCACAGATACGCAGTATTTT
clone size: many
D gene: -
J gene: TRBJ2-3
V gene: TRBV7-9

CDR3 protein: CASSFREQYF
CDR3 DNA: TGTGCCAGCAGTTTCCGGGAGCAGTACTTC
clone size: few
D gene: -
J gene: TRBJ2-7
V gene: TRBV28

CDR3 protein: CASSESLRESSYNEQFF
CDR3 DNA: TGTGCCAGCAGTGAATCTTTGCGGGAGAGCTCCTACAATGAGCAGTTCTTC
clone size: many
D gene: TRBD2
J gene: TRBJ2-1
V gene: TRBV2

CDR3 protein: CASTPDRGRGNEQFF
CDR3 DNA: TGCGCCAGCACACCAGACAGGGGGCGCGGAAATGAGCAGTTCTTC
clone size: many
D gene: TRBD1
J gene: TRBJ2-1
V gene: TRBV10-2

CDR3 protein: CATSRDDQGGFYGYTF
CDR3 DNA: TGTGCCACCAGCAGAGATGATCAGGGGGGTTTTTATGGCTACACCTTC
clone size: many
D gene: TRBD1
J gene: TRBJ1-2
V gene: TRBV15

CDR3 protein: CAISQVGTAAPYEQYF
CDR3 DNA: TGTGCCATCAGTCAAGTAGGGACAGCAGCCCCCTACGAGCAGTACTTC
clone size: -
D gene: TRBD1
J gene: TRBJ2-7
V gene: TRBV10-3

CDR3 protein: CASSPAPSGTGELFF
CDR3 DNA: TGTGCCAGCAGCCCCGCCCCTTCGGGCACCGGGGAGCTGTTTTTT
clone size: many
D gene: -
J gene: TRBJ2-2
V gene: TRBV9

CDR3 protein: CASSLAVGQPLPYEQYF
CDR3 DNA: TGTGCCAGCAGCTTAGCGGTAGGACAGCCACTACCCTACGAGCAGTACTTC
clone size: many
D gene: -
J gene: TRBJ2-7
V gene: TRBV7-9

CDR3 protein: CASSPRERVHTEAFF
CDR3 DNA: TGTGCCAGCAGTCCGAGGGAAAGGGTCCACACTGAAGCTTTCTTT
clone size: many
D gene: -
J gene: TRBJ1-1
V gene: TRBV27

CDR3 protein: CASSDPTGRETQYF
CDR3 DNA: TGTGCCAGCAGCGATCCTACAGGGCGAGAGACCCAGTACTTC
clone size: many
D gene: -
J gene: TRBJ2-5
V gene: TRBV7-2

CDR3 protein: CASSTGINYEQYF
CDR3 DNA: TGTGCCAGCAGCACCGGGATCAATTACGAGCAGTACTTC
clone size: -
D gene: -
J gene: TRBJ2-7
V gene: TRBV5-5

CDR3 protein: CASRWTANTGELFF
CDR3 DNA: TGTGCCAGTAGATGGACAGCGAACACCGGGGAGCTGTTTTTT
clone size: -
D gene: -
J gene: TRBJ2-2
V gene: TRBV12-3/TRBV12-4

CDR3 protein: CAICLAGGRRGTSQETQYF
CDR3 DNA: TGTGCCATCTGTTTAGCAGGGGGCCGGAGGGGGACGAGCCAAGAGACCCAGTACTTC
clone size: -
D gene: TRBD1
J gene: TRBJ2-5
V gene: TRBV2

CDR3 protein: CASSSDLAEAFF
CDR3 DNA: TGTGCCAGCAGTTCTGACCTGGCTGAAGCTTTCTTT
clone size: -
D gene: -
J gene: TRBJ1-1
V gene: TRBV28

CDR3 protein: CASSQPGRGYGYTF
CDR3 DNA: TGTGCCAGCAGTCAACCGGGACGGGGATATGGCTACACCTTC
clone size: many
D gene: -
J gene: TRBJ1-2
V gene: TRBV6-1